This entry is about one T cell receptor beta chain. Antigen specificity is unknown. The sample belongs to a study of cytomegalovirus exposure and HLA in healthy donors. About the study: Around 79 million unique TCRs, all from HLA-typed donors, were included in an early release of the data. Study results and caveats: A classifier reportedly called cytomegalovirus status with high sensitivity and specificity. Compared with the roughly 670-donor mean, an Asian-associated ancestry cluster reportedly had fewer N-insertions, according to a later analysis. Association with HLA alleles at 0.05 false discovery rate was found for around 17,000 TCR beta sequences in a later analysis.

PCR involved 60 Vbeta and 13 Jbeta primers. Sequencing was performed with immunoSEQ multiplex PCR; in TCRdb, only in-frame clones are kept and a portion is missing. The sample comprises under 120,000 clones, about 80% of which are singletons, and 2.5% to 3.5% rests with the top ten. This CDR3 has 15 residues. CDR1 MDHEN and CDR2 SYDVKM come from the germline V gene. Germline trimming cut 4 bases from V and 8 bases from J; bases unmatched to any gene: 6. The V call is TRBV28, the J call TRBJ2-1, with 12 bases identical to TRBD2. This sequence was found in a woman in her thirties or forties in good health and CMV-seronegative. The sample taken for sequencing was PBMCs. The DNA of the CDR3 is TGTGCCAGCAGTTCTAGCGGGAGGGCCAAGGATGAGCAGTTCTTC. This encodes CASSSSGRAKDEQFF.